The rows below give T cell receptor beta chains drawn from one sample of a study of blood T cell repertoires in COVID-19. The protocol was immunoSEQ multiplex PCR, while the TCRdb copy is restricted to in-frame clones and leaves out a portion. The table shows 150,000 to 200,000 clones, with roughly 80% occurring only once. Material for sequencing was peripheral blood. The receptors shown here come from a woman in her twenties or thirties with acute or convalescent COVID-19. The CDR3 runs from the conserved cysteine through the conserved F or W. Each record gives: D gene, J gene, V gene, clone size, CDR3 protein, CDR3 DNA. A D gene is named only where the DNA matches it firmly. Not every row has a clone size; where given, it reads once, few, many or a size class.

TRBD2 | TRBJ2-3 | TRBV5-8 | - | CASSLETQTSGRDTQYF | TGTGCCAGCAGCTTGGAAACCCAGACTAGCGGGAGAGATACGCAGTATTTT
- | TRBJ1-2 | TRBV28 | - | CASMTGGYGYTF | TGTGCCAGCATGACCGGGGGCTATGGCTACACCTTC
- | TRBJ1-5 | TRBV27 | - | CASSRGTYQPQHF | TGTGCCAGCAGTAGGGGAACCTATCAGCCCCAGCATTTT
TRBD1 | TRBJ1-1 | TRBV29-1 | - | CSVGQELNTEAFF | TGCAGCGTGGGACAGGAGCTGAACACTGAAGCTTTCTTT
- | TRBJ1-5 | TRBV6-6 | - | CASSYSLQPQHF | TGTGCCAGCAGTTACTCTCTGCAGCCCCAGCATTTT
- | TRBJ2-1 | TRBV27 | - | CASSLSPPSYNEQFF | TGTGCCAGCAGTTTATCTCCCCCGTCCTACAATGAGCAGTTCTTC
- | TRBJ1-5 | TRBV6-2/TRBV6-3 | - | CASSPSQVYSNQPQHF | TGTGCCAGCAGCCCTTCTCAGGTCTATAGCAATCAGCCCCAGCATTTT
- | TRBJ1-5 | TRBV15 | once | CATTEGGFPYSNQPQHF | TGTGCCACCACCGAAGGGGGATTCCCTTATAGCAATCAGCCCCAGCATTTT
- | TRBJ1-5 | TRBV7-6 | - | CASSLGGTYLSNQPQHF | TGTGCCAGCAGCTTAGGGGGGACTTATTTAAGCAATCAGCCCCAGCATTTT
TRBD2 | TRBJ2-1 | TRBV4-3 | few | CASSQFRTSGNNEQFF | TGCGCCAGCAGCCAATTTCGGACTAGCGGGAACAATGAGCAGTTCTTC
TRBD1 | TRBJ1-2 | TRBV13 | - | CASSLQGAQGYTF | TGTGCCAGCAGCCTACAGGGGGCGCAGGGCTACACCTTC
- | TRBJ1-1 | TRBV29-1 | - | CSVLQGWVTEAFF | TGCAGCGTTTTACAGGGCTGGGTCACTGAAGCTTTCTTT
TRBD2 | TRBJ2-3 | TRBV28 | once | CASSPLPAGRGDTQYF | TGTGCCAGCAGTCCCCTCCCGGCAGGGAGGGGAGATACGCAGTATTTT
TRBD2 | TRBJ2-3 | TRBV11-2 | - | CASSLGSGRDTQYF | TGTGCCAGCAGCCTAGGGAGCGGGAGGGATACGCAGTATTTT
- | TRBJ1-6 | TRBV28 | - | CASSLWQGLGDNSPLHF | TGTGCCAGCAGTTTATGGCAGGGGTTAGGGGATAATTCACCCCTCCACTTT
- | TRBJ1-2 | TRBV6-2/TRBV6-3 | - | CASSPQRRSGGYTF | TGTGCCAGCAGTCCCCAGCGGCGTTCGGGGGGCTACACCTTC
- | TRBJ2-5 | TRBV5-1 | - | CASSLGARVETQYF | TGCGCCAGCAGCTTGGGGGCCAGAGTGGAGACCCAGTACTTC
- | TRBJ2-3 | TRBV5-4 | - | CASSLGQGSTDTQYF | TGTGCCAGCAGCTTGGGGCAGGGTAGCACAGATACGCAGTATTTT
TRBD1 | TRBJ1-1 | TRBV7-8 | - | CASSPRTGNTEAFF | TGTGCCAGCAGCCCCCGGACAGGGAACACTGAAGCTTTCTTT
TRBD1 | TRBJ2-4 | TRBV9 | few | CASSVTFDRVGAKNIQYF | TGTGCCAGCAGCGTAACGTTCGACAGGGTCGGAGCCAAAAACATTCAGTACTTC
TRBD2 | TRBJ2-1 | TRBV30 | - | CAWGAQRGLNEQFF | TGTGCCTGGGGCGCCCAGCGGGGCCTCAATGAGCAGTTCTTC
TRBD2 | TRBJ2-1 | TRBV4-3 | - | CASSQDPLAGANEQFF | TGCGCCAGCAGCCAAGATCCGCTAGCGGGAGCCAATGAGCAGTTCTTC
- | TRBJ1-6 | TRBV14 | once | CASSHSGRNSPLHF | TGTGCCAGCAGCCACTCCGGGAGGAATTCACCCCTCCACTTT
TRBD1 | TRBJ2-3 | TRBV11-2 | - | CASSKDRPDTQYF | TGTGCCAGCAGCAAGGACAGGCCAGATACGCAGTATTTT
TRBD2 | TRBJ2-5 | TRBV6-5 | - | CASRTSGSRETQYF | TGTGCCAGCAGGACTAGCGGGAGCCGGGAGACCCAGTACTTC
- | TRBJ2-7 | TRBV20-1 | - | CSARETTEQYF | TGCAGTGCTAGAGAGACAACCGAGCAGTACTTC
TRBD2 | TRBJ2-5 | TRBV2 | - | CASSETAGGPKETQYF | TGTGCCAGCAGTGAAACAGCGGGGGGGCCGAAAGAGACCCAGTACTTC
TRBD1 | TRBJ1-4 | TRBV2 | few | CASSEWTGGNEKLFF | TGTGCCAGCAGTGAATGGACAGGGGGTAATGAAAAACTGTTTTTT
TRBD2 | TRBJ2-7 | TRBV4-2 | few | CASSRTSGYEQYF | TGTGCCAGCAGCCGGACTAGCGGGTACGAGCAGTACTTC
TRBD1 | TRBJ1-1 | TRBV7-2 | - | CASSLYRVAGGTEAFF | TGTGCCAGCAGCTTATATAGAGTGGCAGGGGGCACTGAAGCTTTCTTT
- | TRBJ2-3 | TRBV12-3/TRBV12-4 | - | CASSLFRSDTQYF | TGTGCCAGCAGTTTATTTCGGTCAGATACGCAGTATTTT
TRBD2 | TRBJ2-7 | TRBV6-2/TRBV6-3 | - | CASSRPSGKSLYEQYF | TGTGCCAGCAGTCGTCCTAGCGGGAAAAGTCTCTACGAGCAGTACTTC
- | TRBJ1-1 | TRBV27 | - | CASSRTGPNTEAFF | TGTGCCAGCAGCCGCACAGGACCCAACACTGAAGCTTTCTTT
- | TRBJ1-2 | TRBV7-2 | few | CASSSLTRYGYTF | TGTGCCAGCAGCTCTCTGACACGCTATGGCTACACCTTC
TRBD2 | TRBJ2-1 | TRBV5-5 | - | CASSFGLAGYNEQFF | TGTGCCAGCAGCTTCGGCCTAGCGGGATACAATGAGCAGTTCTTC
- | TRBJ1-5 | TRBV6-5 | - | CASSYSGDSNQPQHF | TGTGCCAGCAGTTACTCGGGAGATAGCAATCAGCCCCAGCATTTT
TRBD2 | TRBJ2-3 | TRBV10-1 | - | CASRTSETDTQYF | TGCGCCAGCAGGACTAGCGAGACAGATACGCAGTATTTT
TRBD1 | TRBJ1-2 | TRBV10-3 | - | CAISEWAGGNYGYTF | TGTGCCATCAGTGAGTGGGCAGGGGGCAACTATGGCTACACCTTC
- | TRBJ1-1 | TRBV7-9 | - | CASSLSMGHTEAFF | TGTGCCAGCAGCTTATCAATGGGGCACACTGAAGCTTTCTTT
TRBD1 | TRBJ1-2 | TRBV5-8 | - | CASSLATGGYGYTF | TGTGCCAGCAGCTTGGCCACAGGGGGCTATGGCTACACCTTC
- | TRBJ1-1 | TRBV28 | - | CASSTWGGITEAFF | TGTGCCAGCAGTACTTGGGGGGGGATAACTGAAGCTTTCTTT
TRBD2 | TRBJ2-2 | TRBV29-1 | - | CSALGLADLGHTGELFF | TGCAGCGCTCTGGGACTAGCGGACCTCGGGCACACCGGGGAGCTGTTTTTT
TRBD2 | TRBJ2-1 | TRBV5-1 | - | CASSVAPPGAGGSNEQFF | TGCGCCAGCAGCGTGGCCCCCCCGGGGGCGGGAGGATCCAATGAGCAGTTCTTC
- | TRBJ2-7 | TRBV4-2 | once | CASSQGRTRGEDEQYF | TGTGCCAGCAGCCAAGGGCGCACCAGGGGGGAGGACGAGCAGTACTTC
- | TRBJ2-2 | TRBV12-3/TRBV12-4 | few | CASSQGTGELFF | TGTGCCAGCAGTCAGGGAACCGGGGAGCTGTTTTTT
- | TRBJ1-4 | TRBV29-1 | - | CSVGYRLSGELFF | TGCAGCGTTGGGTACAGGTTAAGTGGAGAGCTGTTTTTT
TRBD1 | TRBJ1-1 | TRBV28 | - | CATTRQGVAFF | TGTGCCACGACCCGACAGGGTGTGGCTTTCTTT
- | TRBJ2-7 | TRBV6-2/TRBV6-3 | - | CASSYSNRAAEQYF | TGTGCCAGCAGTTACTCGAACAGGGCTGCCGAGCAGTATTTC
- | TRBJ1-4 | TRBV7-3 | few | CARLEATNEKLFF | TGTGCCCGTCTCGAGGCAACTAATGAAAAACTGTTTTTT
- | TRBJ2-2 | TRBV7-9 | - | CASSLESLTGELFF | TGTGCCAGCAGCTTAGAATCGTTGACCGGGGAGCTGTTTTTT